A selection of T cell receptor beta chains follows, all from one sample in a study of T cells in Graves' hyperthyroidism and ophthalmopathy. TCRdb ran MiXCR on the multiplex PCR reads and lists one entry per CDR3 protein. The sample holds roughly 500,000 distinct CDR3 sequences, around a quarter seen once. The sequencing sample was made of blood. Every receptor here comes from a woman aged 25 to 45 with Graves' ophthalmopathy. Each CDR3 is given with its conserved first and last residue. A D gene is named only where the DNA matches it firmly. Only some rows state a clone size, as once, few, many or a class for expanded clones.

d_call,clone_size,j_call,v_call,cdr3_nt,cdr3_aa
TRBD1,many,TRBJ1-2,TRBV5-1,TGCGCCAGCAGCAAAGGGACAGATAACTATGGCTACACCTTC,CASSKGTDNYGYTF
NA,NA,TRBJ2-5,TRBV15,TGTGCCACCAGCGCCTACCAAGAGACCCAGTACTTC,CATSAYQETQYF
NA,many,TRBJ2-7,TRBV20-1,TGCAGTGGGACAGCTAACTCCTACGAGCAGTACTTC,CSGTANSYEQYF
TRBD2,few,TRBJ2-2,TRBV7-3,TGTGCCAGCAGCGCCACTAGCGGGGGGGTGTCCGGGGAGCTGTTTTTT,CASSATSGGVSGELFF
NA,NA,TRBJ2-2,TRBV12-3/TRBV12-4,TGTGCCAGCAGTTCGCGCTACGAGAGGCACACCGGGGAGCTGTTTTTT,CASSSRYERHTGELFF
NA,many,TRBJ2-7,TRBV29-1,TGCAGCGTGGAAGGCCGTTACTCCTACGAGCAGTACTTC,CSVEGRYSYEQYF
NA,many,TRBJ1-2,TRBV20-1,TGCAGTGCCAAAACGGAGTCTAACTATGGCTACACCTTC,CSAKTESNYGYTF
NA,many,TRBJ1-2,TRBV15,TGTGCCACCAGCAGATACAGGACGACTAACTATGGCTACACCTTC,CATSRYRTTNYGYTF
NA,few,TRBJ2-7,TRBV6-5,TGTGCCAGCAGTTACTCGGTTAGCGGAACCTACGAGCAGTACTTC,CASSYSVSGTYEQYF
NA,many,TRBJ2-7,TRBV29-1,TGCAGCGTCAGGGCTCAGCCTTCCTACGAGCAGTACTTC,CSVRAQPSYEQYF
TRBD2,NA,TRBJ2-5,TRBV20-1,TGCAGTGCTAGAGGGCGGGAGGTTGTTGAAGAGACCCAGTACTTC,CSARGREVVEETQYF
TRBD2,NA,TRBJ2-1,TRBV19,TGTGCCAGTAGTATAGATATGGTGCTAGCGGGGGACAATGAGCAGTTCTTC,CASSIDMVLAGDNEQFF
TRBD1,few,TRBJ1-1,TRBV9,TGTGCCAGCAGCGTGGGACAGGGGAGTCGATCCCTTATGAACACTGAAGCTTTCTTT,CASSVGQGSRSLMNTEAFF
TRBD1,many,TRBJ1-2,TRBV11-2,TGTGCCAGCACGCCTGGGACAGGGGAGGTATGGGCTAACTATGGCTACACCTTC,CASTPGTGEVWANYGYTF
NA,NA,TRBJ2-7,TRBV6-1,TGTGCCAGCACAACAGGGGACTCGTCCTACGAGCAGTGCTTC,CASTTGDSSYEQCF
NA,many,TRBJ1-3,TRBV3-1,TGTGCCAGCAGCTCGCAATTCCAGGACCTCTCTGGAAACACCATATATTTT,CASSSQFQDLSGNTIYF
TRBD1,many,TRBJ1-2,TRBV6-2/TRBV6-3,TGTGCCAGCGGACAGGGGGCTGCTGGAGGCTACACCTTC,CASGQGAAGGYTF
NA,once,TRBJ2-2,TRBV7-6,TGTGCCAGCAGCCCTATTACAGGGACGGACACCAGGGAGCTGTTTTTT,CASSPITGTDTRELFF
NA,NA,TRBJ2-7,TRBV20-1,TGCAGTGCTGGCGAACAGGGAAAGCCCTACGAGCAGTACTTC,CSAGEQGKPYEQYF